This TCR beta chain was captured by sequencing in a study of neurological immune-mediated disorders. One entry per CDR3 protein, called by TCRdb with MiXCR from the 5' RACE reads. The sample lists 57,000 or so distinct CDR3 sequences, about 10% occurring once. The CDR3 contains 15 residues. Time point reported: longitudinal time-point 2. This clonotype occurred many times. The receptor was derived from a man between 25 and 39 years old in good health. The chain uses TRBV21-1 and TRBJ2-5; the tabulated D call, TRBD2, remains unverified against the DNA. TRBV21-1 counts as a pseudogene. Specimen: PBMCs. The CDR3 nucleotides are TGTGCCAGCAGCCCCCCCGGGACTATAAAGGAGACCCAGTACTTC. It yields the protein CASSPPGTIKETQYF.